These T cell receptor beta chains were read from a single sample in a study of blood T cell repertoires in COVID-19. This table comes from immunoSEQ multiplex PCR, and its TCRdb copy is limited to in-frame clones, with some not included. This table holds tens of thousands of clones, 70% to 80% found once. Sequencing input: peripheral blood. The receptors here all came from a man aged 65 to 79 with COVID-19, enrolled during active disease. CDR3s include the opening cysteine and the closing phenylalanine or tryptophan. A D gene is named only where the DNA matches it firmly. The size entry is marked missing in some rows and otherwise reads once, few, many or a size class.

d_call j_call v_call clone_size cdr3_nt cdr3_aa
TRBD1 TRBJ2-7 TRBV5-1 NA TGCGCCAGCAGCCCCAGGGGGCCAGGGGGCTACGAGCAGTACTTC CASSPRGPGGYEQYF
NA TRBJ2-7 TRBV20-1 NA TGCAGTGCCCTGGACAGTCCCGAGCAGTACTTC CSALDSPEQYF
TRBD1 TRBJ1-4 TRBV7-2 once TGTGCCAGCAGCCCCAGGACAGGGGAAAATGAAAAACTGTTTTTT CASSPRTGENEKLFF
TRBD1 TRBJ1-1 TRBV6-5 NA TGTGCCAGCAGTTCCTGGACAGGGAACACTGAAGCTTTCTTT CASSSWTGNTEAFF
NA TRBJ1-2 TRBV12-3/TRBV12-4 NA TGTGCCAGCAGCCGAGCTAACTATGGCTACACCTTC CASSRANYGYTF
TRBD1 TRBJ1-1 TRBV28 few TGTGCCAGCAGCTACAAAGGGGGCGCGAACACTGAAGCTTTCTTT CASSYKGGANTEAFF
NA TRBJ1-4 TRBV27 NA TGTGCCAGCAGTTTAGGGCGGGGTGGGGCAGATGAAAAACTGTTTTTT CASSLGRGGADEKLFF
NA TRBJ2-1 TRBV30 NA TGTGCCTGGAGTGTACGTGGGGACTCTTATGGGTTCTTC CAWSVRGDSYGFF
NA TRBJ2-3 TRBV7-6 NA TGTGCCAGCAGCTTAGAAGCCTCGGGACTGACAGATACGCAGTATTTT CASSLEASGLTDTQYF
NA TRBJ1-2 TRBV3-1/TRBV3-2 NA TGTGCCAGCAGCCAAGGGTCCCCGGTGAGACAGAACTATGGCTACACCTTC CASSQGSPVRQNYGYTF
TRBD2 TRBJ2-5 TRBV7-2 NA TGTGCCAGCAGCTACAGCGGGGGGGGTGAGACCCAGTACTTC CASSYSGGGETQYF
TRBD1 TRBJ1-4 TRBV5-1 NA TGCGCCAGCAGCCCTGACAGGGGGGATGAAAAACTGTTTTTT CASSPDRGDEKLFF
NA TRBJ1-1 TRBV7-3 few TGTGCCAGCAGCCAGGACACGCTGGGGGGACTCTACACTGAAGCTTTCTTT CASSQDTLGGLYTEAFF
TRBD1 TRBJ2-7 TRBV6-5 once TGTGCCAGCAGGTCTGACAGGGGCCCCTCCTACGAGCAGTATTTC CASRSDRGPSYEQYF
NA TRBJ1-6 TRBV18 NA TGTGCCAGCTCACTACCGGACAGCCGAAATTCACCCCTCCACTTT CASSLPDSRNSPLHF
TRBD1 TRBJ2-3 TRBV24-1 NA TGTGCCAAAGGCCCAAGGGGGGGACAGGGGCCAGATACGCAGTATTTT CAKGPRGGQGPDTQYF
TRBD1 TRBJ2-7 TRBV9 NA TGTGCCAGCAGCGTAGGTTCCGACAGGGGCACCTACGAGCAGTACTTC CASSVGSDRGTYEQYF
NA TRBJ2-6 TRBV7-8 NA TGTGCCAGCAGCTTAGTACAGGGTACCTCTGGATACTCTGGGGCCAACGTCCTGACTTTC CASSLVQGTSGYSGANVLTF
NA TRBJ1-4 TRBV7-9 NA TGTGCCAGCAGCCCCTTGGGGGGAGAAAAACTGTTTTTT CASSPLGGEKLFF
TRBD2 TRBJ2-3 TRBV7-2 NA TGTGCCAGCAGCTTAGGTCGAGCGGGAAGACGCACAGATACGCAGTATTTT CASSLGRAGRRTDTQYF
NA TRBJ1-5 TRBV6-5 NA TGTGCCAGCAAGAGGGGCAATCAGCCCCAGCATTTT CASKRGNQPQHF
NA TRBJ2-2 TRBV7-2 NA TGTGCCAGCAGCGTACTAGCTCAGAACACCGGGGAGCTGTTTTTT CASSVLAQNTGELFF
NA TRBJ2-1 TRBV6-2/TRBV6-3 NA TGTGCCAGCAGTTACGATGAAGGGGCGAGAGATGAGCAGTTCTTC CASSYDEGARDEQFF
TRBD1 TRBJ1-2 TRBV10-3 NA TGTGCCATCAGTGAGTCCCTCCCCAGGGGGCTCGGTGGCTACACCTTC CAISESLPRGLGGYTF
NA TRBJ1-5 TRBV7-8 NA TGTGCCAGCAGCTTAGACCGGGGGCCCCAGCATTTT CASSLDRGPQHF
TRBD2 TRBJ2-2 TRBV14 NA TGTGCCAGCAGCCTCCTCGGGACTAGCACCGGGGAGCTGTTTTTT CASSLLGTSTGELFF
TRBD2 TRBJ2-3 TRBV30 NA TGTGCCTGGATCCCCCCTAGCGGGAAGGCTACAGATACGCAGTATTTT CAWIPPSGKATDTQYF
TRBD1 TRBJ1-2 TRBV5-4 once TGTGCCAGCAGCCCCGGGACAGGGGGCGCAGGTGGCTACACCTTC CASSPGTGGAGGYTF
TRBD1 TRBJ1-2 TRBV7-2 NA TGTGCCAGCAGCCTGGGACAGGGAATAGGCTACACCTTC CASSLGQGIGYTF
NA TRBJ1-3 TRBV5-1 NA TGCGCCAGCAGCTTGGTCGGACAGATCGCCGGAAACACCATATATTTT CASSLVGQIAGNTIYF
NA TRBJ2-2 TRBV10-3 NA TGTGCCATCAGTGAGGCGGGGATTAGCGGAAGGCGGGGGGAGCTGTTTTTT CAISEAGISGRRGELFF
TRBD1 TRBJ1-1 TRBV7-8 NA TGTGCCAGCAGCTTACGACAAGGACAGGGGACCCTGAACACTGAAGCTTTCTTT CASSLRQGQGTLNTEAFF
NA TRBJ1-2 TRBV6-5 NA TGTGCCAGCAGTTACTCGACAACAGGGACCTATGGCTACACCTTC CASSYSTTGTYGYTF
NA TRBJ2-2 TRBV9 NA TGTGCCAGCAGCGTAGTTGGGGCTGCCGGGGAGCTGTTTTTT CASSVVGAAGELFF
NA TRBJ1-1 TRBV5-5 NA TGTGCCAGCAGCCCCCACCTGACAGCTATGGAAGCTTTCTTT CASSPHLTAMEAFF
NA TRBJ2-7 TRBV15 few TGTGCCACCAGCAGAGGGCCAGGGAACTCCTACGAGCAGTACTTC CATSRGPGNSYEQYF
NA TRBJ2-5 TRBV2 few TGTGCCAGCAGAACCTCGGGGGAGACCCAGTACTTC CASRTSGETQYF
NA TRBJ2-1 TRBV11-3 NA TGTGCCAGCAGCTATGCAGGTGAGCAGTTCTTC CASSYAGEQFF
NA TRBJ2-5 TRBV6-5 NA TGTGCCAGCAGTAGACAGCCCCAAGAGACCCAGTACTTC CASSRQPQETQYF
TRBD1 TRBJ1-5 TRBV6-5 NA TGTGCCAGCAGTCACACAGGGGGAGATCAGCCCCAGCATTTT CASSHTGGDQPQHF
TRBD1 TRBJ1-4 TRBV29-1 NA TGCAGCGTCTACCACAGGGGTGAAAAACTGTTTTTT CSVYHRGEKLFF
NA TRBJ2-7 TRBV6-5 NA TGTGCCAGCAACCCGCCGACAGGGACTGACTACGAGCAGTACTTC CASNPPTGTDYEQYF
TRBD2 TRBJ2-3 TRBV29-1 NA TGCAGCACCCGGACTAGCGGACTCACAGATACGCAGTATTTT CSTRTSGLTDTQYF
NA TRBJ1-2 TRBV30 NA TGTGCCTGGAGGGATTGGGGGGATGGCTACACCTTC CAWRDWGDGYTF
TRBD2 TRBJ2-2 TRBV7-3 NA TGTGCCAGCAGCTTACTAGCGGGAGGAACCGGGGAGCTGTTTTTT CASSLLAGGTGELFF
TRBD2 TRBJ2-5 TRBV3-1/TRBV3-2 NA TGTGCCAGCACCCCGGGGACTAGCGGGGGGTGGGCCCAGTACTTC CASTPGTSGGWAQYF
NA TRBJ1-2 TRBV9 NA TGTGCCAGCAGCGTAGCACCCCAGGGTTACTATGGCTACACCTTC CASSVAPQGYYGYTF
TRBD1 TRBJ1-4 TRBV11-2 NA TGTGCCAGCAGCTCCACGAACAGGGGTAACGCGAAACTGTTTTTT CASSSTNRGNAKLFF
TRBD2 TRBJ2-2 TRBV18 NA TGTGCCAGCGCCCCCGGACTAGCGGGAGGGCAGAACACCGGGGAGCTGTTTTTT CASAPGLAGGQNTGELFF
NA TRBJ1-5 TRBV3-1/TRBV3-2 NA TGTGCCAGCAGCCAAGGGGGAGGGGTCGGTCAGCCCCAGCATTTT CASSQGGGVGQPQHF
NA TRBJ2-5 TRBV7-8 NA TGTGCCAGCAGCTCGGAGACCCAGTACTTC CASSSETQYF
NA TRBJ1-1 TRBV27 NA TGTGCCAGCAGTTTATCGTCCGGGGGGACCACTGAAGCTTTCTTT CASSLSSGGTTEAFF
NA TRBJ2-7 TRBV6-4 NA TGTGCCAGCCCGAGCTCCTACGAGCAGTACTTC CASPSSYEQYF
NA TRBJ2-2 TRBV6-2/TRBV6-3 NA TGTGCCAGCAGTTCAGGGGCCGGGGAGCTGTTTTTT CASSSGAGELFF
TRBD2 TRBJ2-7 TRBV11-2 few TGTGCCAGCAGCTCCAGTGGACTAGCGGAACTCTACGAGCAGTACTTC CASSSSGLAELYEQYF